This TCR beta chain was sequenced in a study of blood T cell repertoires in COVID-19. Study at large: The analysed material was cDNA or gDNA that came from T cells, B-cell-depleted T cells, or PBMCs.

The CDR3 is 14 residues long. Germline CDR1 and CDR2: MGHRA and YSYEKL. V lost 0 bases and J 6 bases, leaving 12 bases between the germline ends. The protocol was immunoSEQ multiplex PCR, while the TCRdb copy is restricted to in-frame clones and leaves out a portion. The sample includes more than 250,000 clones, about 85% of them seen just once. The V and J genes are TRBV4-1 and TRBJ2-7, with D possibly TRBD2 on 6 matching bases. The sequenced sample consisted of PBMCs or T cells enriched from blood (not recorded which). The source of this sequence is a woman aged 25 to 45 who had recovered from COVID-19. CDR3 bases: TGCGCCAGCAGCCAAGATCAGGCAGCGGGCGAGCAGTACTTC. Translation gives CASSQDQAAGEQYF.